The following is a T cell receptor beta chain sequence with its context. Sequenced by immunoSEQ multiplex PCR; TCRdb stores in-frame clones only, minus some. The sample carries about 480,000 clones, roughly 88% recorded once. The CDR3 length is 17 residues. Germline V gives CDR1 KGHSH, CDR2 LQKENI. The trim removed 4 bases at V and 2 bases at J, leaving 4 bases unmatched. The age range of participants was about 18 to 100 years, with residence in under 30 US areas. The study assigned cohorts using participant-reported clinical history. What the recovered Cohort 3 donors had was two negative PCRs, clearance, or symptom resolution. The data were obtained in a study of blood T cell repertoires in COVID-19. Study overall: COVID-19 samples collected from the United States, Italy and Spain covered acute and convalescent phases.

The rearrangement joins TRBV18 to TRBJ2-5, with TRBD2 identical over 16 bases. The sample was PBMCs or T cells enriched from blood (not recorded which). The clonotype originates from a woman between 35 and 50 years old who had recovered from COVID-19. CDR3 DNA: TGTGCCAGCTCACACGGGACTAGCGGGAGGGCACAAGAGACCCAGTACTTC. This codes for CASSHGTSGRAQETQYF.